This T cell receptor (beta chain) derives from a study of blood T cell repertoires in COVID-19. Looking at the study overall: T cells, B-cell-depleted T cells, or PBMCs supplied cDNA or gDNA.

The length of the CDR3 is 18 residues. Trimming cost V 4 bases and J 7 bases; bases outside gene matches: 14. Germline-derived CDR1 and CDR2 are MNHEY and SMNVEV (reference sequence). TCRdb's copy holds only in-frame clones and misses some; the assay was immunoSEQ multiplex PCR. The sample shows 65,000 to 95,000 clones, approximately 90% of them seen only once. The TCR originated in a young man with acute or convalescent COVID-19. J is TRBJ2-1 and V is TRBV27; TRBD2 matches 12 bases. The sample consisted of peripheral blood. The CDR3 nucleotides are TGTGCCAGCAGTTCCCTCCAAGGACTAGCGGGATCAGGGAATGAGCAGTTCTTC. This translates into CASSSLQGLAGSGNEQFF.